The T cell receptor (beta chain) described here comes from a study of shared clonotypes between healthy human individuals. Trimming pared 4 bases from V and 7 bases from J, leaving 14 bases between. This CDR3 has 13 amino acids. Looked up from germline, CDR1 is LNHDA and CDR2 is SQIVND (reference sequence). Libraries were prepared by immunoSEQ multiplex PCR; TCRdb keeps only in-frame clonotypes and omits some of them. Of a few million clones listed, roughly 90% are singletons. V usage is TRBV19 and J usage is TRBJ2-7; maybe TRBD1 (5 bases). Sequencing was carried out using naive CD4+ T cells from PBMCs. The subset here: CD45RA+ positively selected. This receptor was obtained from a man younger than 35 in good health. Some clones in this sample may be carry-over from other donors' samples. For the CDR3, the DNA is TGTGCCAGTAGTACGACCCGTGACAGTGAGCAGTACTTC. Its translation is CASSTTRDSEQYF.